This TCR beta chain was identified in a study of CD8 T cells in ankylosing spondylitis. Study-wide results and caveats: Characteristic, it appeared, of ankylosing spondylitis blood was a TCR beta motif of seven or eight highly homologous variants. There was reportedly significant enrichment of clones that were disease-linked in matched ankylosing spondylitis synovial fluid.

TCRdb reprocessed the 5' RACE reads via MiXCR and lists one record per CDR3 protein. Among about 140,000 distinct CDR3 sequences listed, about 7.3% were seen once. A word on this clonotype: As yet, its antigen is unknown.

CDR3 length: 15 amino acids. The V and J ends lost 5 bases and 4 bases, in that order; junction bases with no gene match: 8. Germline values: CDR1 MNHNS, CDR2 SASEGT. The sequencing sample was made of blood, either unsorted or a sorted T cell fraction (not recorded which). The sequence was collected from a female donor with ankylosing spondylitis or in good health (not recorded which). The rearrangement links TRBV6-1 to TRBJ1-2; TRBD1 agrees at 9 bases. The CDR3: CASSQNRGRGYGYTF. CDR3 nucleotides: TGTGCCAGCAGTCAAAACAGGGGGCGCGGCTATGGCTACACCTTC.